Shown below are 13 T cell receptor beta chains from a single sample sequenced in a study of human T cells and chemical hapten exposure. From the RACE reads, TCRdb called clonotypes with MiXCR, one entry per CDR3 protein. The sample lists over 75,000 distinct CDR3 sequences; roughly 11% were seen once. Noted time point: patch test 3, about 24 weeks after DPC sensitization. Treatment described: therapeutic diphenylcyclopropenone sensitization with weekly scalp DPC. The sample consisted of whole blood, taken in connection with sensitization to the hapten diphenylcyclopropenone (DPC). The origin of the receptors is a woman aged 30 to 39 with alopecia areata. Some clones in this sample may be carry-over from other donors' samples.

This clonotype appeared a few times. This sequence joins TRBV7-2 and TRBJ2-7; D gene uncertain. Germline values: CDR1 SGHTA, CDR2 FQGNSA. CDR3 length: 13 amino acids. Deletions cut 1 base from V and 7 bases from J, with 11 bases between. The CDR3 reads CASSLGVSREQYF. CDR3 nucleotide sequence: TGTGCCAGCAGCTTAGGGGTTTCCCGGGAGCAGTACTTC. Drawing the rest from reference TRBV7-2 and TRBJ2-7, the complete variable domain is GAGVSQSPSNKVTEKGKDVELRCDPISGHTALYWYRQSLGQGLEFLIYFQGNSAPDKSGLPSDRFSAERTGGSVSTLTIQRTQQEDSAVYLCASSLGVSREQYFGPGTRLTVT.

This clonotype was seen a few times. J is TRBJ1-2 and V is TRBV10-3; 10 nucleotides line up with TRBD1. This CDR3 is 15 amino acids long. V trimming: 3 bases; J trimming: 7 bases; junction bases outside the gene matches: 8. The germline V gene has CDR1 ENHRY and CDR2 SYGVKD. The CDR3 DNA reads as TGTGCCATCAGTGATTGGGACAGGGGAAAAGTTGGCTACACCTTC. As protein: CAISDWDRGKVGYTF.

This clonotype was recorded at least ten times. The chain joins TRBV7-2 to TRBJ2-6, with 8 bases lining up with TRBD1. This CDR3 is built from 15 residues. V was clipped by 5 bases and J by 6 bases; unmatched bases: 6. From germline, CDR1 is SGHTA and CDR2 FQGNSA. The CDR3 spells CASSTSGGLANVLTF. The CDR3 region has the DNA TGTGCCAGCAGCACGTCAGGGGGCCTGGCCAACGTCCTGACTTTC.

In this sample, this clonotype turned up a few times. V and J are TRBV5-1 and TRBJ2-1; 13 bases line up with TRBD2. Germline V gene data show CDR1 as SGHRS and CDR2 as YFSETQ. The CDR3 contains 18 residues. The V and J ends lost 4 bases and 0 bases, in that order; junction bases with no gene match: 7. CDR3 residues: CASSPETSGRSSYNEQFF. The CDR3 DNA reads as TGCGCCAGCAGCCCGGAGACTAGCGGGAGGAGCTCCTACAATGAGCAGTTCTTC.

The chain combines TRBV6-2 or TRBV6-3 with TRBJ1-4; D gene uncertain. Germline V gene sequence: CDR1 MNHEY, CDR2 SVGEGT. CDR3 length: 15 residues. V was trimmed by 4 bases and J by 5 bases, leaving 14 bases between them. CDR3 nucleotides: TGTGCCAGCAGTTTCCGAGGATTGGGGAATGAAAAACTGTTTTTT. Translation: CASSFRGLGNEKLFF.

This clonotype was detected ten times or more. The chain combines TRBV6-2 or TRBV6-3 with TRBJ2-1; tentatively, D is TRBD2 (6 bases). There are 16 residues in the CDR3. Germline CDR1 reads MNHEY; CDR2 reads SVGEGT. The V end was cut by 7 bases, the J end by 10 bases, with 26 bases between. CDR3 protein: CASKKGEAGSVGEQFF. DNA of the CDR3: TGTGCCAGCAAGAAGGGAGAAGCGGGCTCTGTGGGGGAGCAGTTCTTC.

This clonotype was seen a handful of times. The rearrangement joins TRBV28 to TRBJ1-2; D not certain. CDR3 length equals 11 residues. CDR1 is MDHEN and CDR2 is SYDVKM in the germline V gene. The V end lost 1 base, the J end lost 8 bases, and 5 bases lay between the germline ends. The CDR3 DNA reads as TGTGCCAGCAGTTTATCGCGAGGCTACACCTTC. Translated: CASSLSRGYTF.

This clonotype was observed a handful of times. This chain links TRBV7-6 with TRBJ2-7; the D gene could be TRBD1 or TRBD2 (5 bases each). V lost 3 bases, J lost 7 bases, and 13 bases lay in between. Germline V gives CDR1 SGHVS, CDR2 FNYEAQ. This CDR3 region has 13 residues. CDR3 bases: TGTGCCAGCAGCTTTTTACCTGAGGGGGAGCAGTACTTC. Amino acids: CASSFLPEGEQYF.

The chain has TRBV7-9 and TRBJ1-6; unclear D gene. The CDR3 runs to 12 residues. The germline V gene encodes CDR1 SEHNR and CDR2 FQNEAQ (reference sequence). The V end lost 5 bases, the J end lost 11 bases, and 10 bases lay between the germline ends. CDR3 DNA: TGTGCCAGCAGCCGCGGTGTGGCACCCCTCCACTTT. This sequence encodes CASSRGVAPLHF.

This clonotype occurred a few times. This chain connects TRBV30 to TRBJ1-1; TRBD1 is a possible D gene (5 bases). Germline CDR1 reads GTSNPN; CDR2 reads SVGIG (reference sequence). This CDR3 is 14 amino acids long. V was pared by 3 bases and J by 1 base, with 12 bases between. The CDR3 sequence: CAWSAGLTNTEAFF. CDR3 in DNA: TGTGCCTGGAGCGCGGGACTTACGAACACTGAAGCTTTCTTT. Full variable domain (outside the CDR3, taken from reference TRBV30 and TRBJ1-1): SQTIHQWPATLVQPVGSPLSLECTVEGTSNPNLYWYRQAAGRGLQLLFYSVGIGQISSEVPQNLSASRPQDRQFILSSKKLLLSDSGFYLCAWSAGLTNTEAFFGQGTRLTVV.

This clonotype has at least ten counts. The gene calls are TRBV19 and TRBJ2-2; TRBD2 matches 9 bases. With 9 bases clipped from V and 8 bases from J, the junction kept 10 bases outside the gene matches. Germline V gene data show CDR1 as LNHDA and CDR2 as SQIVND (reference sequence). The CDR3 length is 14 residues. The CDR3 DNA reads as TGTGCCAGCGGGAGCGGGGGGCCCCTGGGGGAGCTGTTTTTT. This translates into CASGSGGPLGELFF.

Comment on this clonotype: Possible read error: a much larger clone is one base away. This chain joins TRBV7-2 and TRBJ2-6; tentatively, D is TRBD2 (6 bases). The germline V gene has CDR1 SGHTA and CDR2 FQGNSA. The CDR3 covers 15 residues. CDR3 DNA: TGTGCCTGCAGCTTGGGAGGTACTGGGGCCAACGTCCTGACTTTC. Translating gives CACSLGGTGANVLTF.

This clonotype was seen repeatedly, ten times or more. The V and J genes are TRBV10-2 and TRBJ2-5; tentatively, D is TRBD2 (6 bases). The CDR3 length is 13 residues. Looked up from germline, CDR1 is WSHSY and CDR2 is SAAADI. The ends were cut back, 10 bases at V and 1 base at J, with 13 bases in the middle. CDR3 nucleotide sequence: TGCGCCACGGCGAGGGAGGTCCAAGAGACCCAGTACTTC. Translation: CATAREVQETQYF.